The present T cell receptor (beta chain) was sequenced within a study of somatic mutations in cytotoxic T cells in rheumatoid arthritis. Study-level findings and limits: The slight TRBV07 underrepresentation in rheumatoid arthritis patients was not adjusted for multiple comparisons. Some patients, about an eighth of the roughly 65, had a largest CD8+ clone that exceeded 20% of CD8+ cells.

The CDR3 has 14 residues. With 1 base removed from V and 8 bases from J, the gap between germline ends came to 13 bases. Looked up from germline, CDR1 is SGHTA and CDR2 is FQGNSA. The repertoire was sequenced with immunoSEQ multiplex PCR; TCRdb's copy has only in-frame clones and lacks some. Here the sample spans nearly 3,000 clones, roughly nine tenths being singletons. This clone was seen a few times. The antigen remains unidentified. This rearrangement joins TRBV7-2 to TRBJ2-3; no clear D. Input material: CD8+ T cells sorted from blood. The TCR was taken from a woman aged 60-75 years with rheumatoid arthritis. The CDR3 nucleotides read TGTGCCAGCAGCTTAGAACGAGGTGTCCGTACGCAGTATTTT. Its protein product is CASSLERGVRTQYF.